This TCR beta chain was documented in a study of T cells in localized non-small cell lung cancer. Generated by immunoSEQ multiplex PCR, the TCRdb table keeps only in-frame clones and is missing some. The sample yields about 33,000 clones, 85% to 90% seen once. Of note for this clone: Its antigen remains unidentified.

CDR3 size: 16 residues. Germline CDR1 is SGHDN and CDR2 is FVKESK. V lost 4 bases and J lost 0, with 13 bases in between. Study-wide results and caveats: Appearance in adjacent lung was seen for a median around 60 of the top 100 tumor clones. Clonality of T cells reached its maximum in uninvolved adjacent lung, surpassing tumor. Tumor samples were not multi-region, leaving intratumor heterogeneity unexcluded.

The clonotype comes from a man aged 40 to 69 with stage I lung adenocarcinoma. The genes are TRBV14 and TRBJ2-1; D is perhaps TRBD2 (5 bases). The source material was peripheral blood, sampled before any cancer treatment. The CDR3 DNA is TGTGCCAGCAGCCGATTCACGGGGAGCTCCTACAATGAGCAGTTCTTC. Protein: CASSRFTGSSYNEQFF.